This TCR beta chain is drawn from a study of regulatory T cells in long-lasting Graves disease. According to the study, TCR beta libraries were built with iRepertoire HTBI primers and CDR3-region Arm-PCR. TCRdb re-called the multiplex PCR reads with MiXCR, one entry per CDR3 protein. The sample yields around 400,000 distinct CDR3 sequences, 10% to 15% seen once. This clonotype was seen many times. V was trimmed by 6 bases and J by 0 bases, leaving 8 bases between them. The CDR3 length is 13 residues. Time point meaning: newly diagnosed GD, antithyroid drugs for less than 3 months. PBMC-derived RNA was used for the TCR library. The sample also formed part of further work on T cells in Graves' hyperthyroidism and ophthalmopathy.

The chain recombines TRBV12-3 or TRBV12-4 with TRBJ2-5; the D is unclear. The source material was peripheral blood mononuclear cells (PBMCs), sampled at new diagnosis, from a patient treated with antithyroid drugs. The clonotype comes from a woman younger than 35 with Graves disease. The CDR3 DNA sequence: TGTGCCAGCAGCCTTCGGCACCAAGAGACCCAGTACTTC. Its translation: CASSLRHQETQYF.